These 29 T cell receptor beta chains originate from one sample sequenced in a study of T cells in localized non-small cell lung cancer. The repertoire was sequenced with immunoSEQ multiplex PCR; TCRdb's copy has only in-frame clones and lacks some. The sample shows more than 15,000 clones, around nine tenths of them seen only once. Sequenced here: peripheral blood, sampled before any cancer treatment. These receptors originate from a man aged 40 to 70 with stage I lung adenocarcinoma.

The CDR3 loop reads CASSQEVGGGTDTQYF. The CDR3 nucleotides are TGTGCCAGCAGCCAAGAAGTGGGGGGGGGAACAGATACGCAGTATTTT. The chain recombines TRBV4-2 with TRBJ2-3; 7 bases are a match to TRBD2. Trimming removed 0 bases from V and 3 bases from J; junction bases left unmatched: 6. Germline V gives CDR1 LGHNA, CDR2 YNFKEQ. This CDR3 spans 16 amino acids.

CDR3 nucleotide sequence: TGTGCCAGTAGACCAGGGGGCGCGTTCGGCAATCAGCCCCAGCATTTT. Residues: CASRPGGAFGNQPQHF. This rearrangement joins TRBV19 to TRBJ1-5, with 8 bases matching TRBD1. This CDR3 contains 16 residues. J lost 2 bases, V lost 6 bases, and 9 bases had no gene match. Germline V CDR1 and CDR2: LNHDA, SQIVND (reference sequence).

V is TRBV30 and J is TRBJ1-1; no firm D call. This CDR3 comprises 13 residues. The germline V and J ends were trimmed by 4 bases and 4 bases, with 13 bases remaining between them. Germline loops: CDR1 GTSNPN, CDR2 SVGIG (reference sequence). For the CDR3, the DNA is TGTGCCTGGACGGCCACGTGGGCCACTGAAGCTTTCTTT. Encoded protein: CAWTATWATEAFF.

The J gene is TRBJ2-1, the V gene TRBV27; D is unresolved. The CDR3 extends over 13 amino acids. Trimming took 7 bases from V and 9 from J, leaving 16 bases between them. Germline values: CDR1 MNHEY, CDR2 SMNVEV (reference sequence). The CDR3 sequence is CASIKFPLGEQFF. DNA for the CDR3: TGTGCCAGCATCAAGTTCCCCCTGGGTGAGCAGTTCTTC.

V gene TRBV29-1 combines with J gene TRBJ2-1; D ambiguous. V lost 3 bases and J 14 bases, leaving 11 bases between the germline ends. Germline lookup yields CDR1 SQVTM and CDR2 ANQGSEA. This CDR3 is built from 10 residues. The CDR3 nucleotides are TGCAGCGTTGATCCCTCGGCAGAGTTCTTC. Its protein is CSVDPSAEFF.

J is TRBJ2-3 and V is TRBV27; TRBD2 is a possible D gene (5 bases). Between the trimmed V and J ends, which lost 3 bases and 2 bases, there was a span of 12 bases. CDR1 is MNHEY and CDR2 is SMNVEV in the germline V gene (reference sequence). CDR3 length: 15 amino acids. This chain's CDR3 is CASSFEGRITDTQYF. CDR3 nucleotide sequence: TGTGCCAGCAGTTTCGAGGGCCGAATCACAGATACGCAGTATTTT.

The rearrangement links TRBV7-2 to TRBJ2-7; the D call may be TRBD1 or TRBD2 (6 bases each). V dropped 1 base and J dropped 1 base, with 14 bases sitting between them. CDR3 length equals 16 residues. In germline, CDR1 is SGHTA, CDR2 FQGNSA. CDR3 amino acids: CASSLGGGGGSYEQYF. CDR3 bases: TGTGCCAGCAGCTTAGGAGGGGGAGGAGGGTCCTACGAGCAGTACTTC. Variable domain in full (rest from reference TRBV7-2 and TRBJ2-7): GAGVSQSPSNKVTEKGKDVELRCDPISGHTALYWYRQSLGQGLEFLIYFQGNSAPDKSGLPSDRFSAERTGGSVSTLTIQRTQQEDSAVYLCASSLGGGGGSYEQYFGPGTRLTVT.

This chain uses TRBV5-6 with TRBJ2-4; 9 bases map to TRBD2. Germline V lookup: CDR1 SGHDT, CDR2 YYEEEE. The V and J ends lost 1 base and 3 bases, in that order; junction bases with no gene match: 8. The CDR3 is 17 residues long. In DNA form, the CDR3 reads TGTGCCAGCAGCTTGATCGATAGCGGGGGACTCAAAAACATTCAGTACTTC. Its translation: CASSLIDSGGLKNIQYF.

The chain combines TRBV6-5 with TRBJ1-1; D is uncertain. This CDR3 comprises 14 residues. The germline V gene has CDR1 MNHEY and CDR2 SVGAGI. Trimming took off 0 bases at V and 7 bases at J, with 12 bases between the two ends. The CDR3 reads CASSYSVYVSEAFF. CDR3 bases: TGTGCCAGCAGTTACTCGGTGTATGTGAGTGAAGCTTTCTTT.

V and J are TRBV5-1 and TRBJ1-2; 9 nucleotides line up with TRBD1. The CDR3 consists of 14 residues. CDR1 is SGHRS, CDR2 YFSETQ, per germline. V trimming: 7 bases; J trimming: 8 bases; junction bases outside the gene matches: 12. As DNA, the CDR3 is TGCGCCAGCCGACTCGATACAGGGGGCGCGGGCTACACCTTC. It encodes CASRLDTGGAGYTF.

V gene TRBV7-9 combines with J gene TRBJ2-7; D is uncertain. V lost 2 bases and J 5 bases, leaving 4 bases between the germline ends. This CDR3 has 11 amino acids. CDR1 and CDR2 (germline): SEHNR, FQNEAQ (reference sequence). The DNA for the CDR3 is TGTGCCAGCAGCTTATTAAACGAGCAGTACTTC. Protein: CASSLLNEQYF.

The chain is built from TRBV5-1 and TRBJ2-5; D tentatively fits TRBD1 or TRBD2 (5 bases each). The germline V and J ends were trimmed by 4 bases and 7 bases, with 20 bases remaining between them. This CDR3 spans 15 amino acids. CDR1 and CDR2 (germline): SGHRS, YFSETQ. This CDR3 is CASSELGTPGATQYF. The CDR3 DNA follows: TGCGCCAGCAGCGAGCTCGGGACCCCTGGGGCGACCCAGTACTTC.

The chain combines TRBV6-4 with TRBJ1-2; D is unclear. CDR3 size: 16 residues. The ends were cut back, 6 bases at V and 6 bases at J, with 23 bases in the middle. Per the germline V gene, CDR1 is MRHNA and CDR2 is SNTAGT. The CDR3 region is CASSSRAEVSKDGYTF. CDR3 sequence (DNA): TGTGCCAGCAGCTCCCGGGCCGAAGTGTCCAAGGATGGCTACACCTTC.

The CDR3 coding sequence is TGTGCCAGTAGTAATAACTATGGCTACACCTTC. It encodes CASSNNYGYTF. The J gene is TRBJ1-2, the V gene TRBV19, with no clear D. In germline, CDR1 is LNHDA, CDR2 SQIVND (reference sequence). The CDR3 is 11 residues long. V gave up 4 bases and J gave up 1 base, with 1 base separating them.

J is TRBJ2-7 and V is TRBV10-1; 7 positions agree with TRBD1. The length of the CDR3 is 14 residues. V was clipped by 2 bases and J by 6 bases; unmatched bases: 7. The germline V gene encodes CDR1 WNHNN and CDR2 SYGVQD (reference sequence). The CDR3 bases are TGCGCCAGCAGTGAGGATTACAGGGGTCGCGAGCAGTACTTC. The encoded protein is CASSEDYRGREQYF.

This clone was seen once. The chain links TRBV28 to TRBJ1-5, with 7 nucleotides matching TRBD1. CDR3 size: 16 residues. Germline V gives CDR1 MDHEN, CDR2 SYDVKM. After removal of 3 bases from V and 4 bases from J, the junction contained 9 bases not matched to a gene. Written as DNA, the CDR3 is TGTGCCAGCAGTTTGAGCAGGGGGATTTTAAATCAGCCCCAGCATTTT. This encodes CASSLSRGILNQPQHF.

The J gene is TRBJ2-5, the V gene TRBV29-1, with 8 bases fitting TRBD2. This CDR3 contains 16 residues. After removal of 7 bases from V and 5 bases from J, the junction contained 18 bases not matched to a gene. Germline V lookup: CDR1 SQVTM, CDR2 ANQGSEA. The CDR3, as DNA: TGCAGCGCCGCACGGGGACTTAGCGGGACGGTTGAGACCCAGTACTTC. It is translated as CSAARGLSGTVETQYF. The full variable domain, in which reference TRBV29-1 and TRBJ2-5 provide the parts outside the CDR3, is SAVISQKPSRDICQRGTSLTIQCQVDSQVTMMFWYRQQPGQSLTLIATANQGSEATYESGFVIDKFPISRPNLTFSTLTVSNMSPEDSSIYLCSAARGLSGTVETQYFGPGTRLLVL.

V is TRBV9 and J is TRBJ1-2, with D possibly TRBD1 on 5 matching bases. Germline V lookup: CDR1 SGDLS, CDR2 YYNGEE. This CDR3 is 13 amino acids long. V lost 5 bases and J lost 8, with 16 bases in between. CDR3 nucleotide sequence: TGTGCCAGCAGTCAAGAACAGGCGCGGGGCTACACCTTC. This codes for CASSQEQARGYTF.

V is TRBV6-5 and J is TRBJ1-2, with unresolved D. The CDR3 has 16 amino acids. V was clipped by 0 bases and J by 7 bases, with 18 bases between them. Germline V gene sequence: CDR1 MNHEY, CDR2 SVGAGI. The CDR3 is CASSYSDSVLRFGYTF. CDR3 bases: TGTGCCAGCAGTTACTCCGACTCGGTGCTACGTTTTGGCTACACCTTC.

The CDR3 loop is CASALQGPATDTQYF. DNA of the CDR3: TGCGCCAGCGCCCTACAGGGACCAGCCACAGATACGCAGTATTTT. V gene TRBV5-1 combines with J gene TRBJ2-3; TRBD1 might be the D (6 bases). CDR1 SGHRS and CDR2 YFSETQ come from the germline V gene. CDR3 size: 15 residues. Trimming removed 7 bases at V and 2 bases at J, with 17 bases between.

The chain employs TRBV11-2 and TRBJ2-3; D call uncertain. Per germline, CDR1 SGHAT and CDR2 FQNNGV. V was clipped by 5 bases and J by 0 bases, with 12 bases between them. This CDR3 contains 15 residues. The CDR3, as DNA: TGTGCCAGCAGCCTACGACTGGCTAGCACAGATACGCAGTATTTT. It translates to CASSLRLASTDTQYF.

This clone was seen a single time. J is TRBJ1-1 and V is TRBV7-6; D is unclear. Trimming stripped 6 bases from V and 2 bases from J, with 13 bases between. Germline-derived CDR1 and CDR2 are SGHVS and FNYEAQ. This CDR3 comprises 14 residues. CDR3 DNA: TGTGCCAGCAGTGCGACTCGGGCTAACACTGAAGCTTTCTTT. It encodes CASSATRANTEAFF.

Here the CDR3 DNA reads TGTGCCAGCAGTTCACCCGGGAAGGGGGTTACTGAAGCTTTCTTT. This gives the protein CASSSPGKGVTEAFF. The chain joins TRBV6-6 to TRBJ1-1; tentatively, D is TRBD1 (6 bases). The V gene's germline CDR1 is MNHNY and CDR2 SVGAGI (reference sequence). V was trimmed by 4 bases and J by 5 bases, leaving 17 bases between them. The CDR3 loop spans 15 amino acids.

In its sample, this clone was seen a few times. V gene TRBV5-1 combines with J gene TRBJ1-2, with 11 bases lining up with TRBD1. Germline V gives CDR1 SGHRS, CDR2 YFSETQ. The V gene end was trimmed by 2 bases and the J gene end by 8 bases; junction bases not matched to a gene: 11. This CDR3 is built from 16 residues. The CDR3 reads CASSLSPGQGDRGYTF. CDR3 sequence (DNA): TGCGCCAGCAGCTTATCGCCGGGACAGGGGGACAGAGGCTACACCTTC.

This chain uses TRBV10-1 with TRBJ1-6; 10 nucleotides match TRBD1. This CDR3 spans 16 amino acids. Germline values: CDR1 WNHNN, CDR2 SYGVQD (reference sequence). V shed 5 bases and J 8 bases; nucleotides not matched to a gene: 9. CDR3 DNA sequence: TGCGCCAGCAGTTCCCACCCGGACAGGGGGTATTCACCCCTCCACTTT. Amino acids: CASSSHPDRGYSPLHF.

The gene calls are TRBV2 and TRBJ1-6, with D possibly TRBD1 on 6 matching bases. V dropped 3 bases and J dropped 10 bases, with 7 bases sitting between them. CDR3 length: 12 residues. Germline assignment: CDR1 SNHLY and CDR2 FYNNEI. CDR3 DNA: TGTGCCAGCAGTGAGACAGGATCACCCCTCCACTTT. It codes for CASSETGSPLHF. Combining the CDR3 with reference TRBV2 and TRBJ1-6 gives the whole variable domain EPEVTQTPSHQVTQMGQEVILRCVPISNHLYFYWYRQILGQKVEFLVSFYNNEISEKSEIFDDQFSVERPDGSNFTLKIRSTKLEDSAMYFCASSETGSPLHFGNGTRLTVT.

This sequence joins TRBV14 and TRBJ2-5; the D gene is possibly TRBD2 (6 bases). The CDR3 length is 15 residues. Germline V lookup: CDR1 SGHDN, CDR2 FVKESK. Between the trimmed V and J ends, which lost 4 bases and 2 bases, there was a span of 14 bases. Here the CDR3 reads CASSRGRTPQETQYF. CDR3 bases: TGTGCCAGCAGCCGGGGGAGGACTCCTCAAGAGACCCAGTACTTC. The variable domain in full, completed from reference TRBV14 and TRBJ2-5, reads EAGVTQFPSHSVIEKGQTVTLRCDPISGHDNLYWYRRVMGKEIKFLLHFVKESKQDESGMPNNRFLAERTGGTYSTLKVQPAELEDSGVYFCASSRGRTPQETQYFGPGTRLLVL.

The J gene is TRBJ2-3, the V gene TRBV6-5; D is possibly TRBD1 (6 bases). This CDR3 comprises 13 residues. V was clipped by 4 bases and J by 2 bases, with 7 bases between them. Germline CDR1 reads MNHEY; CDR2 reads SVGAGI. This CDR3 reads CASSLGATDTQYF. The CDR3, as DNA: TGTGCCAGCAGTTTGGGGGCCACAGATACGCAGTATTTT.

The genes are TRBV5-1 and TRBJ1-3, with a tentative D call TRBD1 (5 bases). V was shortened by 1 base and J by 0 bases, with 23 bases between the two germline ends. Germline assignment: CDR1 SGHRS and CDR2 YFSETQ. The CDR3 runs to 20 residues. This CDR3 reads CASSLSVRDRSISSGNTIYF. CDR3 nucleotides: TGCGCCAGCAGCTTGAGTGTTAGGGACCGTTCAATTAGCTCTGGAAACACCATATATTTT.